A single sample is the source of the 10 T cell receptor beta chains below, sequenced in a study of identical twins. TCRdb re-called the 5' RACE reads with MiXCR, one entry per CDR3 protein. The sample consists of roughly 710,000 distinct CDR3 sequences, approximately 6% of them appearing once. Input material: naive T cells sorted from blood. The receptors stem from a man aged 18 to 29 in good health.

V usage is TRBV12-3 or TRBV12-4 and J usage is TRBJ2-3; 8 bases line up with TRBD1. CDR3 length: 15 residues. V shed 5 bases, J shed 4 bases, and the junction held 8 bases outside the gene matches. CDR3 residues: CASSHRTGLADTQYF. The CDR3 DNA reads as TGTGCCAGCAGTCATCGGACAGGGCTGGCAGATACGCAGTATTTT.

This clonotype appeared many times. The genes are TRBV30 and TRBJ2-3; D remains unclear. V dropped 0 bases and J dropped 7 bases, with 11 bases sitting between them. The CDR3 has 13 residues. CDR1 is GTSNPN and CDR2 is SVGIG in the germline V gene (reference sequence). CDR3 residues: CAWSVLLGNTQYF. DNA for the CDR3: TGTGCCTGGAGTGTATTGTTGGGGAATACGCAGTATTTT.

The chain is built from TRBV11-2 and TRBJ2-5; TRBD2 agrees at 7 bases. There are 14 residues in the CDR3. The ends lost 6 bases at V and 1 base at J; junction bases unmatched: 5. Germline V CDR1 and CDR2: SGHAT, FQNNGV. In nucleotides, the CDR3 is TGTGCCAGCAGTAAGGGCGGGAGCCAAGAGACCCAGTACTTC. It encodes CASSKGGSQETQYF.

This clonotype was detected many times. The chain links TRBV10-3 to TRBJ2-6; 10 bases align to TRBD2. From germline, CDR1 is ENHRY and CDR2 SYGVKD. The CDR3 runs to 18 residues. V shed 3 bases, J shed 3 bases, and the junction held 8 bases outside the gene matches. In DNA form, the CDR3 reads TGTGCCATCAGTGATGGCCTAGCGGGAGCGGATGGGGCCAACGTCCTGACTTTC. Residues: CAISDGLAGADGANVLTF.

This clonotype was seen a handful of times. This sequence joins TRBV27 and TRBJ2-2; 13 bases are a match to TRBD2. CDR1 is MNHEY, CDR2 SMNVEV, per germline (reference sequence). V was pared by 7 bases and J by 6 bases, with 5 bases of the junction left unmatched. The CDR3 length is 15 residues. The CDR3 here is CASMGLAGIAGELFF. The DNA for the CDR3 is TGTGCCAGCATGGGACTAGCGGGAATAGCCGGGGAGCTGTTTTTT.

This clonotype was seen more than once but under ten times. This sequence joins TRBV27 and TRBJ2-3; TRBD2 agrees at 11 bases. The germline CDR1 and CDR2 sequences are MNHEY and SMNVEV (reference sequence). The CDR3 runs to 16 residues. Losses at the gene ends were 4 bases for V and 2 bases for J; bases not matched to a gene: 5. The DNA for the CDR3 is TGTGCCAGCAGTTGGCTAGCGGGAGGATTCACAGATACGCAGTATTTT. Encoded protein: CASSWLAGGFTDTQYF.

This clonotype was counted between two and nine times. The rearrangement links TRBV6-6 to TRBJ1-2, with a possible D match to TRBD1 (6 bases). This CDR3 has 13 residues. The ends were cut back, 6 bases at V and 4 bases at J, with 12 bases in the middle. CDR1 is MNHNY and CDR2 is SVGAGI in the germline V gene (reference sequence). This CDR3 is CASSNRASYGYTF. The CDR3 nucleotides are TGTGCCAGCAGCAACAGGGCCTCCTATGGCTACACCTTC.

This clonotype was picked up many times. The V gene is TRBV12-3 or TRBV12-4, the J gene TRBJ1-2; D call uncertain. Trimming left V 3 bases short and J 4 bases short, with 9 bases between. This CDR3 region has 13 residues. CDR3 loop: CASSFYLGYGYTF. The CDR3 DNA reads TGTGCCAGCAGTTTTTATTTGGGCTATGGCTACACCTTC.

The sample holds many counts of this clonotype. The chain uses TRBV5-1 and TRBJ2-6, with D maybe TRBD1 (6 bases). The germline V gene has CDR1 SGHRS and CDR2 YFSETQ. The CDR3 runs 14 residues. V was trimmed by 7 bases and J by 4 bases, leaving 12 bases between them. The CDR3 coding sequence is TGCGCCAGCCAAATGGACAGCGGGGCCAACGTCCTGACTTTC. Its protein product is CASQMDSGANVLTF.

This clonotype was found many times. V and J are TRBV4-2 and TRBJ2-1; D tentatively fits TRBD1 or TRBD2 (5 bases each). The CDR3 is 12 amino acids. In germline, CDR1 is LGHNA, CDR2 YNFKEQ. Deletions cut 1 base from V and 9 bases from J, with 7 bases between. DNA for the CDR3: TGTGCCAGCAGCCAAGGGGGGATTGAGCAGTTCTTC. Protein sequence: CASSQGGIEQFF.